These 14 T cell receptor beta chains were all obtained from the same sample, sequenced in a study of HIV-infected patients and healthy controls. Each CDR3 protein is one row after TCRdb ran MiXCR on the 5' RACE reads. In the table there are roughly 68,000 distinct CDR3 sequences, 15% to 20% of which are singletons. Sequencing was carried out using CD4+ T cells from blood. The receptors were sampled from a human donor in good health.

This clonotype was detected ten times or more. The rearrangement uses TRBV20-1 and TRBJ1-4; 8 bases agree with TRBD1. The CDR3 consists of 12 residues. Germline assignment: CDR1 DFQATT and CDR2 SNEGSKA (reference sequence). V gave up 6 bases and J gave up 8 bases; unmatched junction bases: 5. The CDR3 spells CSAQGAQEKLFF. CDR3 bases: TGCAGTGCCCAGGGGGCGCAGGAAAAACTGTTTTTT.

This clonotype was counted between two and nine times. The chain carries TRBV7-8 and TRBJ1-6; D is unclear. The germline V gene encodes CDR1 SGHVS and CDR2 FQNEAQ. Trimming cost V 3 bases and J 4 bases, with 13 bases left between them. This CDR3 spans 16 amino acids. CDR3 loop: CASSFSSQSYNSPLHF. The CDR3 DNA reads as TGTGCCAGCAGCTTTTCCTCCCAGAGTTATAATTCACCCCTCCACTTT.

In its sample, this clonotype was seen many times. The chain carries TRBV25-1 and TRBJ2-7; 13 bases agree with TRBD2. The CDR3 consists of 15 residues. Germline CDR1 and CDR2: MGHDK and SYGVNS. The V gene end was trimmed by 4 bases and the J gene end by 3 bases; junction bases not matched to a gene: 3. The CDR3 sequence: CASSGRTSGSYEQYF. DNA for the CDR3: TGTGCCAGCAGTGGCCGGACTAGCGGGAGCTACGAGCAGTACTTC.

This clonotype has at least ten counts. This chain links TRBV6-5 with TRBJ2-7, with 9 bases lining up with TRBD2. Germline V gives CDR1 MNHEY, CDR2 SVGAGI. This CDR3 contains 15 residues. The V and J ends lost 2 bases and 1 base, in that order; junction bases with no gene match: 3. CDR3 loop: CASSYQRGASYEQYF. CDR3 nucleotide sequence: TGTGCCAGCAGTTACCAGCGGGGGGCATCCTACGAGCAGTACTTC.

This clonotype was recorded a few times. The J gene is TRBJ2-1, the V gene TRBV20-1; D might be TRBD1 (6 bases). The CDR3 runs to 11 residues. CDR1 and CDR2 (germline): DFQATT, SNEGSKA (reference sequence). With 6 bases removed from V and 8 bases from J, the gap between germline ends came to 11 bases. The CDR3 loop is CSAIRGDEQFF. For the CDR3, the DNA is TGCAGTGCAATCAGGGGAGATGAGCAGTTCTTC.

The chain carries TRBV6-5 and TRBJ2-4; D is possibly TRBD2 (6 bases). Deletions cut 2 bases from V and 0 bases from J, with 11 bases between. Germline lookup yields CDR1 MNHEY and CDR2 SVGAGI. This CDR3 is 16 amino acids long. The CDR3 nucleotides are TGTGCCAGCAGTTACACTGGAGGGTCAGCCAAAAACATTCAGTACTTC. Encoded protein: CASSYTGGSAKNIQYF.

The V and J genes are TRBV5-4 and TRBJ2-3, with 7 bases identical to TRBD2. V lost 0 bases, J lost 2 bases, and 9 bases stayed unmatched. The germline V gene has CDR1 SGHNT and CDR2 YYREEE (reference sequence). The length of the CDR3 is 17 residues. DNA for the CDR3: TGTGCCAGCAGCTTGGCCGGACTAGAAGGGTACACAGATACGCAGTATTTT. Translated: CASSLAGLEGYTDTQYF.

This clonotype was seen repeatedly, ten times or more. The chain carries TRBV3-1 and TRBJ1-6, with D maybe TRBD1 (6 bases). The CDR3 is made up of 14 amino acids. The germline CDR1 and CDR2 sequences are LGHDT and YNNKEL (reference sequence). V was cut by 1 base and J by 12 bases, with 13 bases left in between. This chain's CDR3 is CASSQAGDSRPLHF. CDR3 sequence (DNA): TGTGCCAGCAGCCAAGCAGGGGACTCCCGACCCCTCCACTTT.

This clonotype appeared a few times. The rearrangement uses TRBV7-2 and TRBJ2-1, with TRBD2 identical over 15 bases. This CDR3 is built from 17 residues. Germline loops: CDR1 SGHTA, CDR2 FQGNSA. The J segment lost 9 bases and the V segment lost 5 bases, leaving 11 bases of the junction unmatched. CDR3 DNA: TGTGCCAGCAGCCCCGGACTAGCGGGAGGGCCCGACGGTGAGCAGTTCTTC. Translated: CASSPGLAGGPDGEQFF.

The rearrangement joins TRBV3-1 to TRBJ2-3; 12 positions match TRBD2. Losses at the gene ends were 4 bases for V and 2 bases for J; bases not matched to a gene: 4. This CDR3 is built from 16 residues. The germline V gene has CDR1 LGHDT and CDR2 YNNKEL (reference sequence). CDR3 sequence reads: CASSLGLAGNTDTQYF. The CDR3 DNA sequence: TGTGCCAGCAGCCTCGGACTAGCGGGAAACACAGATACGCAGTATTTT.

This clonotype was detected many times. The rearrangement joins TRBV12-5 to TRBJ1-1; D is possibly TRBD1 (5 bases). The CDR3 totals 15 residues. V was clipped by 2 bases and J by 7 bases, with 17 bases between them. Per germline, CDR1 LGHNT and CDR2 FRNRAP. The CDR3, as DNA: TGTGCTAGTGGTTTGTCAGGGAAACGGGGCGGTGAAGCTTTCTTT. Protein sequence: CASGLSGKRGGEAFF.

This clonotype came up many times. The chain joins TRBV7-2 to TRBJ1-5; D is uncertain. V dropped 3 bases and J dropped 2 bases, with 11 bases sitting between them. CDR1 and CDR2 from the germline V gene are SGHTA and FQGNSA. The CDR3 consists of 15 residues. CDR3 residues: CASSFSGQGNQPQHF. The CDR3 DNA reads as TGTGCCAGCAGCTTTTCAGGCCAGGGCAATCAGCCCCAGCATTTT.

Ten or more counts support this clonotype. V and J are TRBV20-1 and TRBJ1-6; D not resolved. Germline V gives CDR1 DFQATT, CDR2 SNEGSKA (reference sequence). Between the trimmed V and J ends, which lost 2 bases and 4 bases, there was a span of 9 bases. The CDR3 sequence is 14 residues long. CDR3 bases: TGCAGTGCTAGAACCGAGACGTATAATTCACCCCTCCACTTT. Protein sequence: CSARTETYNSPLHF.

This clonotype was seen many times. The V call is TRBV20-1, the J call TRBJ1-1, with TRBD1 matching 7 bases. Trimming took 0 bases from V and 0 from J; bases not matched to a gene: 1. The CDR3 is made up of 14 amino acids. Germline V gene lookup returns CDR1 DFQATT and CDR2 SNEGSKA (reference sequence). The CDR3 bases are TGCAGTGCTAGAGATGGGACAGTGAACACTGAAGCTTTCTTT. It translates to CSARDGTVNTEAFF.